The clone carrying this T cell receptor (beta chain) was observed a few times. This record belongs to a study of blood T cell repertoires in COVID-19. Germline CDR1 and CDR2: SNHLY and FYNNEI. This CDR3 comprises 15 residues. Germline trimming cut 3 bases from V and 7 bases from J; bases unmatched to any gene: 6. Original handling: It was from reference gene primer amplification that nucleated cell counts were estimated. The table came from immunoSEQ multiplex PCR; TCRdb's copy has only in-frame clones and leaves some out. That table is the source of V, J and clone size, and D and trimming were worked out from the DNA. This sample has 250,000 to 300,000 clones; about 86% occur once, and the top ten carry 5% to 6%.

The gene calls are TRBV2 and TRBJ1-3, with 10 bases identical to TRBD1. The origin of this receptor is an older man with acute or convalescent COVID-19. The sequenced sample was peripheral blood. CDR3 protein: CASSETGTGANTIYF. The CDR3 DNA reads TGTGCCAGCAGTGAGACCGGGACAGGGGCGAACACCATATATTTT.